The rows below give T cell receptor beta chains drawn from one sample of a study of T cells in Graves' hyperthyroidism and ophthalmopathy. One entry per CDR3 protein results from TCRdb running MiXCR on the multiplex PCR reads. The table shows some 600,000 distinct CDR3 sequences, with over 11% occurring only once. The sample consisted of blood. Source of these receptors: a woman aged 30 to 39 with Graves' hyperthyroidism that later progressed to Graves' ophthalmopathy. CDR3s include the opening cysteine and the closing phenylalanine or tryptophan. The D gene is left open where the match is weak. Some rows have no size entry. The others give once, few or many, or a class for an expanded clone.

many TRBJ1-1 TRBV11-2 13 - CASSLARGGGAFF TGTGCCAGCAGCTTAGCTCGGGGAGGTGGAGCTTTCTTT
- TRBJ2-1 TRBV5-1 16 - CARTFRVEAAYNEQFF TGCGCCAGGACTTTTAGGGTCGAAGCGGCCTACAATGAGCAGTTCTTC
many TRBJ1-4 TRBV10-3 13 - CASRGTTNEKLFF TGTGCCAGCAGGGGCACAACTAATGAAAAACTGTTTTTT
- TRBJ1-1 TRBV6-2/TRBV6-3 15 TRBD1 CASIEEGGSRTEAFF TGTGCCAGCATCGAGGAAGGGGGCAGTAGGACTGAAGCTTTCTTT
- TRBJ2-7 TRBV7-2 18 TRBD2 CASSHGLAGALLSYEQYF TGTGCCAGCAGCCATGGACTAGCGGGAGCGCTCCTCTCCTACGAGCAGTACTTC
many TRBJ1-2 TRBV25-1 16 - CASSEWGVGDTGGYTF TGTGCCAGCAGTGAATGGGGAGTTGGGGATACGGGCGGCTACACCTTC
many TRBJ2-7 TRBV20-1 14 - CSARKKGVPYEQYF TGCAGTGCTAGAAAGAAGGGGGTCCCCTACGAGCAGTACTTC
many TRBJ1-2 TRBV6-1 15 - CASSPRAPANYGYTF TGTGCCAGCAGTCCCCGGGCACCAGCCAACTATGGCTACACCTTC
many TRBJ2-5 TRBV7-2 14 TRBD1 CASSSRQGEETQYF TGTGCCAGCAGCTCCAGACAGGGTGAAGAGACCCAGTACTTC
few TRBJ1-5 TRBV6-1 15 - CASRVTGLGNQPQHF TGTGCCAGCAGGGTCACAGGGCTCGGCAATCAGCCCCAGCATTTT
many TRBJ1-1 TRBV6-1 13 - CASRVSGAVHPFF TGTGCCAGCAGAGTTTCAGGGGCGGTTCATCCTTTCTTT
many TRBJ2-1 TRBV12-3/TRBV12-4 15 TRBD2 CASSHSGSSYNEQFF TGTGCCAGCAGTCATAGCGGGAGTTCCTACAATGAGCAGTTCTTC
many TRBJ1-5 TRBV12-3/TRBV12-4 13 - CASSLFASQPQHF TGTGCCAGCAGTTTATTCGCGAGTCAGCCCCAGCATTTT
- TRBJ2-2 TRBV27 16 TRBD2 CASSLSGLAGPGELFF TGTGCCAGCAGTTTGTCGGGACTAGCGGGACCCGGGGAGCTGTTTTTT
few TRBJ2-3 TRBV30 15 TRBD1 CAWNFDRGGTDTQYF TGTGCCTGGAACTTCGACAGGGGAGGCACAGATACGCAGTATTTT
many TRBJ1-4 TRBV2 14 - CASSEDATNEKLFF TGTGCCAGCAGTGAAGATGCAACTAATGAAAAACTGTTTTTT
few TRBJ2-2 TRBV7-3 15 - CASSPGGAGTGELFF TGTGCCAGCAGCCCCGGGGGCGCAGGCACCGGGGAGCTGTTTTTT
many TRBJ2-4 TRBV30 15 - CACLTATLAKNIQYF TGTGCCTGCCTGACAGCTACCTTAGCCAAAAACATTCAGTACTTC
many TRBJ1-1 TRBV5-1 16 - CASSLYIGQMNTEAFF TGCGCCAGCAGCTTATACATAGGACAGATGAACACTGAAGCTTTCTTT
many TRBJ1-2 TRBV27 12 - CAAWGAAGGYTF TGTGCCGCGTGGGGGGCGGCGGGAGGCTACACCTTC
few TRBJ2-1 TRBV28 14 TRBD1 CASSQQGSYNEQFF TGTGCCAGCAGTCAACAGGGGTCCTACAATGAGCAGTTCTTC
many TRBJ2-7 TRBV27 13 - CASRWGETYEQYF TGTGCCAGCAGGTGGGGGGAAACCTACGAGCAGTACTTC
- TRBJ2-7 TRBV7-2 14 - CASSLGRTSTEQYF TGTGCCAGCAGCTTAGGACGAACCAGTACCGAGCAGTACTTC
few TRBJ2-7 TRBV7-8 14 TRBD1 CASRFPGQEYEQYF TGTGCCAGCAGATTCCCGGGACAGGAGTACGAGCAGTACTTC
few TRBJ2-7 TRBV20-1 17 - CSARDYLRQGESYEQYF TGCAGTGCTAGGGACTATCTTAGGCAGGGGGAATCCTACGAGCAGTACTTC
many TRBJ2-3 TRBV30 14 - CAWRTEASTDTQYF TGTGCCTGGAGGACGGAAGCTAGCACAGATACGCAGTATTTT
many TRBJ1-5 TRBV10-2 14 - CASSATGQNQPQHF TGCGCCAGCAGTGCAACAGGACAAAATCAGCCCCAGCATTTT
many TRBJ2-1 TRBV6-6 18 TRBD2 CASSYSPTLAGELNEQFF TGTGCCAGCAGTTACTCGCCCACTCTAGCGGGAGAGCTGAATGAGCAGTTCTTC
many TRBJ1-4 TRBV11-2 15 - CASSLRGRANEKLFF TGTGCCAGCAGCTTAAGGGGGAGGGCTAATGAAAAACTGTTTTTT
many TRBJ2-7 TRBV7-9 16 - CASSVAGTFSSYEQYF TGTGCCAGCAGCGTCGCGGGGACCTTCTCCTCCTACGAGCAGTACTTC
many TRBJ1-1 TRBV18 15 TRBD1 CASSPPGTGDTEAFF TGTGCCAGCTCACCACCTGGGACAGGGGACACTGAAGCTTTCTTT
- TRBJ2-2 TRBV3-1 18 TRBD1 CASSPQAVGQGGTGELFF TGTGCCAGCAGTCCTCAAGCGGTGGGACAGGGGGGCACCGGGGAGCTGTTTTTT
many TRBJ2-1 TRBV7-9 15 - CASTPGGALINEQFF TGTGCCAGCACCCCTGGGGGGGCACTAATCAATGAGCAGTTCTTC
many TRBJ2-2 TRBV3-1 16 - CASSQGELAKTGELFF TGTGCCAGCAGCCAAGGAGAACTAGCAAAAACCGGGGAGCTGTTTTTT
many TRBJ1-1 TRBV28 13 - CASSSRMKTEAFF TGTGCCAGCAGTTCCCGAATGAAGACTGAAGCTTTCTTT